This T cell receptor (beta chain) is drawn from a study of T cell changes during pregnancy in multiple sclerosis. Germline CDR1 LGHNA, CDR2 YNFKEQ. This CDR3 has 16 residues. The junction had 7 bases not matched to a gene; V was cut back by 0 bases and J by 3 bases. The data were produced by immunoSEQ multiplex PCR, yet TCRdb's version contains in-frame clones alone and is incomplete. The table has around 36,000 clones, approximately 92% seen once; the top ten hold 0.4% to 0.45%. The sequence was collected from a female donor with multiple sclerosis, enrolled in a pregnancy study. The chain joins TRBV4-2 to TRBJ2-5; TRBD2 agrees at 7 bases. The sample consisted of CD4+ T cells from peripheral blood mononuclear cells, taken in the third trimester of pregnancy. The CDR3 DNA is TGTGCCAGCAGCCAAGATCCCGTGGCGGGGGAAGAGACCCAGTACTTC. This gives the protein CASSQDPVAGEETQYF.